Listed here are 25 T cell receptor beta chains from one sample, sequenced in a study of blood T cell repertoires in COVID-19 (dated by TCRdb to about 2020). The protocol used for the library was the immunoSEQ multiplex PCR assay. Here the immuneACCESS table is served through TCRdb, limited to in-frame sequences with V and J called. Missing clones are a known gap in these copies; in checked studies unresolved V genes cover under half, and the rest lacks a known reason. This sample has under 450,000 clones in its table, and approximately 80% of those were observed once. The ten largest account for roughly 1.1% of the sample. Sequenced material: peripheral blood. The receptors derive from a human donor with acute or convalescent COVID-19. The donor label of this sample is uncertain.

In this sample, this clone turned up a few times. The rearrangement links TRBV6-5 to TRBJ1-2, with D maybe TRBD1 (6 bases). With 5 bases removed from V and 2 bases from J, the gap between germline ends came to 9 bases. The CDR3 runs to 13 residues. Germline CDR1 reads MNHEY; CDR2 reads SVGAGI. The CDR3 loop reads CASSQTGNYGYTF. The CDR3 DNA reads TGTGCCAGCAGTCAAACAGGGAACTATGGCTACACCTTC.

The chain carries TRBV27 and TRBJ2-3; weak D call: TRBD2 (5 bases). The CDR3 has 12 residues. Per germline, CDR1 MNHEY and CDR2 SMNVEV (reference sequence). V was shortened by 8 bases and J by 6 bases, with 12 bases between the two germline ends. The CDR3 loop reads CASSSGLDTQYF. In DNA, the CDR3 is TGTGCCAGCTCATCCGGACTTGATACGCAGTATTTT.

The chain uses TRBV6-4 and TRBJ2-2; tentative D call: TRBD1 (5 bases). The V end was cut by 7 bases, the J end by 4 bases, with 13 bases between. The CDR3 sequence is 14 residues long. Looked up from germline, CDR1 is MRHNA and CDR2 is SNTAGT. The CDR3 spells CASKQDRSTGELFF. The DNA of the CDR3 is TGTGCCAGCAAACAGGATCGGAGCACCGGGGAGCTGTTTTTT.

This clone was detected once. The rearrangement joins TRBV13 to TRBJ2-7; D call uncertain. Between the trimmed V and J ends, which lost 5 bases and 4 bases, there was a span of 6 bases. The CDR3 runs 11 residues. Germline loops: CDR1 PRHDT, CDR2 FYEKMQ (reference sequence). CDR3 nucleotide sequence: TGTGCCAGCAGCAACTCATACGAGCAGTACTTC. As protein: CASSNSYEQYF.

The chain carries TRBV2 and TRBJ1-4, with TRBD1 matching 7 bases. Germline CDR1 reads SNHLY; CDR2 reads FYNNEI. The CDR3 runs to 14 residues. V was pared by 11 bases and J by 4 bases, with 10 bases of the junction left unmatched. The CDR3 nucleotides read TGTGCCTCAGCATACGGGACAGTTAATGAAAAACTGTTTTTT. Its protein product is CASAYGTVNEKLFF.

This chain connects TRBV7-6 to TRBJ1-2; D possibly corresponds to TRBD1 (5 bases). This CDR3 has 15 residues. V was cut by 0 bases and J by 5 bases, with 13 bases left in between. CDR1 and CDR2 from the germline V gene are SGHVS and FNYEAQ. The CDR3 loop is CASSLADSQSYGYTF. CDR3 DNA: TGTGCCAGCAGCTTAGCAGACAGCCAGAGTTATGGCTACACCTTC.

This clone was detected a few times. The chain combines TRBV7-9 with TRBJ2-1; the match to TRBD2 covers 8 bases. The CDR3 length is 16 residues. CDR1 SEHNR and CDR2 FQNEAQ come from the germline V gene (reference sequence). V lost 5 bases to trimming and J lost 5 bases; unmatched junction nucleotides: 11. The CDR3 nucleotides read TGTGCCAGCAGCCAATTTGGCGGGGGGACCAACAATGAGCAGTTCTTC. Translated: CASSQFGGGTNNEQFF.

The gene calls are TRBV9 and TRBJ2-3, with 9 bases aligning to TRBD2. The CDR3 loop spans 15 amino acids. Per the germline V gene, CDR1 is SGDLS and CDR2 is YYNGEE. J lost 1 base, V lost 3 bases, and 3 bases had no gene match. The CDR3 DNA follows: TGTGCCAGCAGCGGTAGCGGGGGCCGCACAGATACGCAGTATTTT. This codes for CASSGSGGRTDTQYF.

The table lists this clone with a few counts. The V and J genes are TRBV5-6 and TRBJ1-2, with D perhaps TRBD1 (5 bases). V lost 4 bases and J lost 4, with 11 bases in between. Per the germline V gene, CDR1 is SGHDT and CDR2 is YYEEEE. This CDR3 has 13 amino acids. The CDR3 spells CASSAGVGYGYTF. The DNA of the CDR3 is TGTGCCAGCAGCGCGGGGGTCGGCTATGGCTACACCTTC.

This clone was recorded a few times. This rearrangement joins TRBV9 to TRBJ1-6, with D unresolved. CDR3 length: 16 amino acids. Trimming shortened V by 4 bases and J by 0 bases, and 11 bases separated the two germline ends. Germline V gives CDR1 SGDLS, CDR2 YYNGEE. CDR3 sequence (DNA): TGTGCCAGCAGCCTAGGGTCTAGCTCCTATAATTCACCCCTCCACTTT. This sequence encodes CASSLGSSSYNSPLHF.

This CDR3 reads CASIPGRVPDTQYF. CDR3 DNA: TGTGCCAGCATCCCGGGCAGGGTACCAGATACGCAGTATTTT. The chain has TRBV6-5 and TRBJ2-3; a possible D gene is TRBD1 (5 bases). V was shortened by 7 bases and J by 4 bases, with 15 bases between the two germline ends. CDR3 length equals 14 residues. CDR1 and CDR2 (germline): MNHEY, SVGAGI.

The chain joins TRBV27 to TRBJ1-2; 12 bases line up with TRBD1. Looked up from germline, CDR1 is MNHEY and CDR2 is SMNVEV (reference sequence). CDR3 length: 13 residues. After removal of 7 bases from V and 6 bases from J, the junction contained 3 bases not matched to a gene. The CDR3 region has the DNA TGTGCCAGCACGGGACAGGGGGCCGATGGCTACACCTTC. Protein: CASTGQGADGYTF.

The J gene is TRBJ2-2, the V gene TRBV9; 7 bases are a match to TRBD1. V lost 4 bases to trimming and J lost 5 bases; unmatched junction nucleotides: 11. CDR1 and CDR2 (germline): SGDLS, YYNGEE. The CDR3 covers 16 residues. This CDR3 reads CASSTGQAPSTGELFF. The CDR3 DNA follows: TGTGCCAGCAGCACAGGACAGGCACCGAGTACCGGGGAGCTGTTTTTT.

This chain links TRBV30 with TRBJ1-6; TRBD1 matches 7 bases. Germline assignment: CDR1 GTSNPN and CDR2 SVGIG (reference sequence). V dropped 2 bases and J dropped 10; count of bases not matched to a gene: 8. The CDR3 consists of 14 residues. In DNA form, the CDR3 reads TGTGCCTGGAGTTTGACAGGGATCTCCTCACCCCTCCACTTT. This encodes CAWSLTGISSPLHF.

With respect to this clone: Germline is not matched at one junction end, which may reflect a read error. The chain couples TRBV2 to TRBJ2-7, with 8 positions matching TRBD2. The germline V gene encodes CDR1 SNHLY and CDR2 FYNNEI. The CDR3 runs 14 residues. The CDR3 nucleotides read TGTGCCAGCACTTTTGGGACTAGTTCCTCCGAGCAGTACTTC. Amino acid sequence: CASTFGTSSSEQYF.

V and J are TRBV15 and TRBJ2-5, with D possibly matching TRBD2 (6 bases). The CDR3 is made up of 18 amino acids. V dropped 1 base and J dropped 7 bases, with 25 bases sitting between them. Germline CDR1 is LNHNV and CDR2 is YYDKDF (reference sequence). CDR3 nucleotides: TGTGCCACCAGCAGAGTTACTTTAGAGTGGGGGGATCAGGCGACCCAGTACTTC. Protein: CATSRVTLEWGDQATQYF.

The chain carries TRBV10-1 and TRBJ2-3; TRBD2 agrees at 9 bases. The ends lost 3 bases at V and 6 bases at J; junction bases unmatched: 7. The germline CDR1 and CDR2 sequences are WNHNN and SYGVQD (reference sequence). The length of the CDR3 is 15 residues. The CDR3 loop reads CASSEWRGGPDTQYF. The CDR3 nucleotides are TGCGCCAGCAGTGAATGGCGGGGGGGCCCGGATACGCAGTATTTT.

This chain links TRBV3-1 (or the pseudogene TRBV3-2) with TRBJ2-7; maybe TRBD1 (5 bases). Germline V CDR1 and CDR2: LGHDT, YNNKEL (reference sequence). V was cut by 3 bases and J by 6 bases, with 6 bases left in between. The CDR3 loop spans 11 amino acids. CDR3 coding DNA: TGTGCCAGCAGCCAGGGGCGCGAGCAGTACTTC. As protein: CASSQGREQYF.

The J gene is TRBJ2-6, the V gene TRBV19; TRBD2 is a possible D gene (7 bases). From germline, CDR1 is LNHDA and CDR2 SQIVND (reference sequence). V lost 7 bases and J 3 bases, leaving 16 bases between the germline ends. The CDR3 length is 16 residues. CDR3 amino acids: CASTRGAPSGANVLTF. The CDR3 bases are TGTGCCAGTACACGGGGGGCCCCTAGTGGGGCCAACGTCCTGACTTTC.

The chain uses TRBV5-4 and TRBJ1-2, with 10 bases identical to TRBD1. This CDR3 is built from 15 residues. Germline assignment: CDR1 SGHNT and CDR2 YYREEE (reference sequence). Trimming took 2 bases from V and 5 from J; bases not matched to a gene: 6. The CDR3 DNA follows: TGTGCCAGCAGCTTTCCGGGACAGGGGAAGTATGGCTACACCTTC. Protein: CASSFPGQGKYGYTF.

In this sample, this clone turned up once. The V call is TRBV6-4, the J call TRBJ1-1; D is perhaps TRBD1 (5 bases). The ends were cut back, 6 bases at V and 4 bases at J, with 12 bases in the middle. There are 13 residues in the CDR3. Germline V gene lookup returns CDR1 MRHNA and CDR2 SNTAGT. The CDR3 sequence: CASRDGGGTEAFF. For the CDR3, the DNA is TGTGCCAGCAGGGACGGCGGGGGCACTGAAGCTTTCTTT.

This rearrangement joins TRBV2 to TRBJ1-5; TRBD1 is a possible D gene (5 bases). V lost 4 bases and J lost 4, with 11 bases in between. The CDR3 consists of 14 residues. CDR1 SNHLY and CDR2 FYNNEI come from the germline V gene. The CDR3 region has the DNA TGTGCCAGCAGTGGGGGCGAGATTAATCAGCCCCAGCATTTT. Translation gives CASSGGEINQPQHF.

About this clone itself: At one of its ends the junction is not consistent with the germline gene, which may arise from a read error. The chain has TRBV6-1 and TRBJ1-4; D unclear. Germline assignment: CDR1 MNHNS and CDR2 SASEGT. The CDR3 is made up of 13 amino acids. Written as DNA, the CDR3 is TGTGCCAGCAGTGAAATTAACGGCAGCGAAAGTATTTTT. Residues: CASSEINGSESIF.

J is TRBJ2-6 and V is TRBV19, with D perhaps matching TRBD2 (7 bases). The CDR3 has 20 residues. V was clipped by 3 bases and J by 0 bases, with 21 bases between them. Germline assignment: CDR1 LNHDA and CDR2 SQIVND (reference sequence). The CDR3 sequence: CASSIGGLGGGPSGANVLTF. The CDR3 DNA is TGTGCCAGTAGTATCGGTGGCTTAGGGGGGGGTCCCTCTGGGGCCAACGTCCTGACTTTC.

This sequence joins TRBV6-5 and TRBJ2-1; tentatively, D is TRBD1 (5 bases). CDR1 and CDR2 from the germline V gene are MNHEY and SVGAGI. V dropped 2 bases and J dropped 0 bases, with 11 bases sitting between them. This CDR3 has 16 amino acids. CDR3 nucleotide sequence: TGTGCCAGCAGTTACGGACACTCGCGCTCCTACAATGAGCAGTTCTTC. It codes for CASSYGHSRSYNEQFF.